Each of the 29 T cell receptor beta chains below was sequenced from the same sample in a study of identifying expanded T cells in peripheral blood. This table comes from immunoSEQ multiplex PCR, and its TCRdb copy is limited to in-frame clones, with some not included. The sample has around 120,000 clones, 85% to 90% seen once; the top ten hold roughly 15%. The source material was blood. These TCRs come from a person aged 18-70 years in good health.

CDR3 residues: CASAGQGNYGYTF. The DNA of the CDR3 is TGTGCCAGCGCCGGACAGGGGAACTATGGCTACACCTTC. The chain links TRBV5-6 to TRBJ1-2, with TRBD1 matching over 9 bases. V lost 7 bases, J lost 2 bases, and 3 bases stayed unmatched. Per the germline V gene, CDR1 is SGHDT and CDR2 is YYEEEE. The CDR3 covers 13 residues. The variable domain in full, with the rest retrieved from reference TRBV5-6 and TRBJ1-2, is DAGVTQSPTHLIKTRGQQVTLRCSPKSGHDTVSWYQQALGQGPQFIFQYYEEEERQRGNFPDRFSGHQFPNYSSELNVNALLLGDSALYLCASAGQGNYGYTFGSGTRLTVV.

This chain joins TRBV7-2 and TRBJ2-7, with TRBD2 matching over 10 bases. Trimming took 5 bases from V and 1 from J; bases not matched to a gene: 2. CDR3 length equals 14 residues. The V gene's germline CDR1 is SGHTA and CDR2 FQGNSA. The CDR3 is CASSHSGGSYEQYF. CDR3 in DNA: TGTGCCAGCAGCCATAGCGGGGGGTCCTACGAGCAGTACTTC.

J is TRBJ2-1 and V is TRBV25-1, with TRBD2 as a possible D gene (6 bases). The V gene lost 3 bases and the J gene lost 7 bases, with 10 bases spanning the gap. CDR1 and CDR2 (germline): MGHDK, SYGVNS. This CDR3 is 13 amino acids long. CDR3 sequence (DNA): TGTGCCAGCAGTGACGGAGGGAGGAATGAGCAGTTCTTC. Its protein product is CASSDGGRNEQFF.

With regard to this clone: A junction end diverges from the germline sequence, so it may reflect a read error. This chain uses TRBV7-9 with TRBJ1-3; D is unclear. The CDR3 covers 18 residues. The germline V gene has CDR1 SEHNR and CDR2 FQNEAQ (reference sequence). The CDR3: CASSQDIAVGVSGNTIYF. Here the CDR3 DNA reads TGCGCCAGCAGCCAAGATATTGCGGTCGGGGTCTCTGGAAACACCATATATTTT.

This CDR3 reads CASSLGEGLSTEAFF. The CDR3 nucleotides are TGTGCCAGCAGCTTAGGTGAGGGCCTGAGCACTGAAGCTTTCTTT. The genes are TRBV11-2 and TRBJ1-1; D not certain. V lost 1 base and J lost 4, with 13 bases in between. Germline V gives CDR1 SGHAT, CDR2 FQNNGV. The length of the CDR3 is 15 residues.

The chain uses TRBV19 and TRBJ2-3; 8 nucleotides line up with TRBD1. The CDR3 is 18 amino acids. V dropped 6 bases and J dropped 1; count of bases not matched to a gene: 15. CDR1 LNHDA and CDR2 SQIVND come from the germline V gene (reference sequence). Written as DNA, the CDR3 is TGTGCCAGTAGCAACCGGGACAGGCCCCCACTACGCACAGATACGCAGTATTTT. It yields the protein CASSNRDRPPLRTDTQYF.

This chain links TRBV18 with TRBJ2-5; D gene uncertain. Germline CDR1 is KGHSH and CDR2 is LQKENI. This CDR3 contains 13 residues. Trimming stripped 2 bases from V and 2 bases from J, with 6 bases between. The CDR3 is CASSPSPQETQYF. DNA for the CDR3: TGTGCCAGCTCACCAAGCCCACAAGAGACCCAGTACTTC.

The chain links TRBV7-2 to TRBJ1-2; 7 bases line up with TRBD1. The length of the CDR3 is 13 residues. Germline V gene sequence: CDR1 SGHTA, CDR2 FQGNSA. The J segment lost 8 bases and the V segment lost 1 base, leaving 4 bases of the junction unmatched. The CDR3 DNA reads TGTGCCAGCAGCTTAGGACAGGGTCGGGGCTACACCTTC. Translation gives CASSLGQGRGYTF.

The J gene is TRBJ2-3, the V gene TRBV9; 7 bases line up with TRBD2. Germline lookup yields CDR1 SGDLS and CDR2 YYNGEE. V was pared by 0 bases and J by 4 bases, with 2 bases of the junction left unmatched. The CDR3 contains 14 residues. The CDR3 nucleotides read TGTGCCAGCAGCGTAGCGGGGGGTCCAGATACGCAGTATTTT. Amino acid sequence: CASSVAGGPDTQYF. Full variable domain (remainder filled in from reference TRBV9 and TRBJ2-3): DSGVTQTPKHLITATGQRVTLRCSPRSGDLSVYWYQQSLDQGLQFLIQYYNGEERAKGNILERFSAQQFPDLHSELNLSSLELGDSALYFCASSVAGGPDTQYFGPGTRLTVL.

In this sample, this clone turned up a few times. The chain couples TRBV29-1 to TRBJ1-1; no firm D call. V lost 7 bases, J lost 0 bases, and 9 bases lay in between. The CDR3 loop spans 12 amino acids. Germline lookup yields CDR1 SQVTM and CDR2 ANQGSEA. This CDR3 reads CSATRVNTEAFF. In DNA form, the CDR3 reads TGCAGCGCTACGAGGGTGAACACTGAAGCTTTCTTT.

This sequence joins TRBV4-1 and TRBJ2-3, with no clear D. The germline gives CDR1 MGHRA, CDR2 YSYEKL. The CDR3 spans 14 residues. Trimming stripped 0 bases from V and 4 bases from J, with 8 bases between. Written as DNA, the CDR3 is TGCGCCAGCAGCCAAGACTCGGGTGCAGATACGCAGTATTTT. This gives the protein CASSQDSGADTQYF.

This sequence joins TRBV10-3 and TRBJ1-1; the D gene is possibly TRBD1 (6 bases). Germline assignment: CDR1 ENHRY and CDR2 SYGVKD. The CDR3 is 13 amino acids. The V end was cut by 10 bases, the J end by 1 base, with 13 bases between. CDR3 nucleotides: TGTGCCACCCTGTACAGGGCGAACACTGAAGCTTTCTTT. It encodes CATLYRANTEAFF.

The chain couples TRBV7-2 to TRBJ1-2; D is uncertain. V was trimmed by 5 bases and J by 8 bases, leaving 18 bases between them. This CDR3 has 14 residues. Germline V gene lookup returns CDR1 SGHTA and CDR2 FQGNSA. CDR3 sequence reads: CASSPQASLEGYTF. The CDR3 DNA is TGTGCCAGCAGCCCCCAGGCTTCACTAGAAGGCTACACCTTC. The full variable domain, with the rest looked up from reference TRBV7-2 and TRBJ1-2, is GAGVSQSPSNKVTEKGKDVELRCDPISGHTALYWYRQSLGQGLEFLIYFQGNSAPDKSGLPSDRFSAERTGGSVSTLTIQRTQQEDSAVYLCASSPQASLEGYTFGSGTRLTVV.

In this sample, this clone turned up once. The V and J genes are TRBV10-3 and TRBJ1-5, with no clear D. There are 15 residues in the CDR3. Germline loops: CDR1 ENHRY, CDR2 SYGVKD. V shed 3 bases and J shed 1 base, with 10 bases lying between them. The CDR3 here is CAISEVEKSNQPQHF. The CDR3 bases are TGTGCCATCAGTGAAGTAGAAAAAAGCAATCAGCCCCAGCATTTT.

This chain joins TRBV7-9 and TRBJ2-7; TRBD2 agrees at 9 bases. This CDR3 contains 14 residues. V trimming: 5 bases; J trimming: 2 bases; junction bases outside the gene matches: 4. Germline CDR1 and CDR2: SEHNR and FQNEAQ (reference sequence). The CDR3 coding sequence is TGTGCCAGCAGCCGACTAGCGGAGGCCTACGAGCAGTACTTC. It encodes CASSRLAEAYEQYF.

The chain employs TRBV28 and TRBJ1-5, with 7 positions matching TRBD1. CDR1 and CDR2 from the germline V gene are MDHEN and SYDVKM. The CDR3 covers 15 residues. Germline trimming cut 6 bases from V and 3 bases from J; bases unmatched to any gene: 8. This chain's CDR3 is CASRPTGEDNQPQHF. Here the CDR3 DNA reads TGTGCCAGCAGACCCACAGGGGAAGACAATCAGCCCCAGCATTTT. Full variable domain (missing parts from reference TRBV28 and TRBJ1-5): DVKVTQSSRYLVKRTGEKVFLECVQDMDHENMFWYRQDPGLGLRLIYFSYDVKMKEKGDIPEGYSVSREKKERFSLILESASTNQTSMYLCASRPTGEDNQPQHFGDGTRLSIL.

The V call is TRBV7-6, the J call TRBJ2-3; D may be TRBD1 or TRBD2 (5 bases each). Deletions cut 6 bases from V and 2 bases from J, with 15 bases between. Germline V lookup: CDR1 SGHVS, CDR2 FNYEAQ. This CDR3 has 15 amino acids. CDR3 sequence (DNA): TGTGCCAGCAGTTCTTTGGGGGTATTCACAGATACGCAGTATTTT. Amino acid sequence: CASSSLGVFTDTQYF.

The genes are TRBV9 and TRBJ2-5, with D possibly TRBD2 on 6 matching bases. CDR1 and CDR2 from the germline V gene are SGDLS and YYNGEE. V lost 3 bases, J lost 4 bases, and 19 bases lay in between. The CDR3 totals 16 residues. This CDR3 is CASSGGAGYVGETQYF. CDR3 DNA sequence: TGTGCCAGCAGCGGCGGAGCGGGCTACGTGGGAGAGACCCAGTACTTC.

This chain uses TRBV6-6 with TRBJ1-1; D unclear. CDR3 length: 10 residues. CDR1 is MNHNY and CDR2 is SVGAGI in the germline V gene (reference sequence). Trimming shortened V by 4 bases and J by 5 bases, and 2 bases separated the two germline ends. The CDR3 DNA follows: TGTGCCAGCAGTTCTACTGAAGCTTTCTTT. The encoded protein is CASSSTEAFF.

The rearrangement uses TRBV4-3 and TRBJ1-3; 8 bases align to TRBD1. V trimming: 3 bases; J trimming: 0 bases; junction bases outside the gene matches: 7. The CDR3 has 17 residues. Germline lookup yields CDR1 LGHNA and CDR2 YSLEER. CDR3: CASSQATGGSSGNTIYF. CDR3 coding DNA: TGCGCCAGCAGCCAGGCTACAGGGGGAAGCTCTGGAAACACCATATATTTT.

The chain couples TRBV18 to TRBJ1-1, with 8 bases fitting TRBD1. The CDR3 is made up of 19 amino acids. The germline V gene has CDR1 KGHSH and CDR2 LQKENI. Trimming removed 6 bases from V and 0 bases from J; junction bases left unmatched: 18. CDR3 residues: CASSAQGGQSPYMNTEAFF. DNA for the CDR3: TGTGCCAGCTCCGCACAGGGGGGGCAAAGTCCTTATATGAACACTGAAGCTTTCTTT.

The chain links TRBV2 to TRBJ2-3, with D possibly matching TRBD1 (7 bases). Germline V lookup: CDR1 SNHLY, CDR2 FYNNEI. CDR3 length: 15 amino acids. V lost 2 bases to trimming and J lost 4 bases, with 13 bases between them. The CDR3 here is CASSEWGRGADTQYF. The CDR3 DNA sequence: TGTGCCAGCAGTGAATGGGGCAGGGGGGCAGATACGCAGTATTTT.

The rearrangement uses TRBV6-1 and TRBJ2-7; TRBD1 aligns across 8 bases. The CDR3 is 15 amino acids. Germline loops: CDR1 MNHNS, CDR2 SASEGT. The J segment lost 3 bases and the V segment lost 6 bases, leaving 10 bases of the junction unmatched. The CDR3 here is CASSGPDRANYEQYF. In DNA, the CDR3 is TGTGCCAGCAGCGGCCCGGACAGGGCCAACTACGAGCAGTACTTC.

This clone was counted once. CDR3: CASGLGTGGTGELFF. The CDR3 coding sequence is TGCGCCAGCGGATTGGGGACAGGGGGGACCGGGGAGCTGTTTTTT. The chain has TRBV5-1 and TRBJ2-2, with 11 bases lining up with TRBD1. Per the germline V gene, CDR1 is SGHRS and CDR2 is YFSETQ. J gave up 5 bases and V 7 bases, and 7 bases lay outside the gene matches. The CDR3 covers 15 residues.

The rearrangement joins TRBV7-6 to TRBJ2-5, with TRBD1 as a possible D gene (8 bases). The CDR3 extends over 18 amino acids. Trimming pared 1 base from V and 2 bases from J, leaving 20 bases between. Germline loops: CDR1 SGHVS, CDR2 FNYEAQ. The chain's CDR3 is CASSLGGGQAGLQETQYF. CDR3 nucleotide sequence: TGTGCCAGCAGCTTAGGGGGGGGACAGGCCGGCCTACAAGAGACCCAGTACTTC.

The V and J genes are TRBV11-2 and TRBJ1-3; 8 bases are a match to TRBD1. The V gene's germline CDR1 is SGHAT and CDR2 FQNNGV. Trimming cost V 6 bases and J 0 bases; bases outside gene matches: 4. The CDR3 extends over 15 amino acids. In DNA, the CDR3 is TGTGCCAGCAGTTTGCAGGGGGCCTCTGGAAACACCATATATTTT. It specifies CASSLQGASGNTIYF.

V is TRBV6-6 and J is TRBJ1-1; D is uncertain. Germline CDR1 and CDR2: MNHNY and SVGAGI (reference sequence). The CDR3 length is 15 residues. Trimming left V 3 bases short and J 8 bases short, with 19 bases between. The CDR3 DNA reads TGTGCCAGCAGTTATAGGAGGGCGTTTTTGGTGGAAGCTTTCTTT. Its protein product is CASSYRRAFLVEAFF.

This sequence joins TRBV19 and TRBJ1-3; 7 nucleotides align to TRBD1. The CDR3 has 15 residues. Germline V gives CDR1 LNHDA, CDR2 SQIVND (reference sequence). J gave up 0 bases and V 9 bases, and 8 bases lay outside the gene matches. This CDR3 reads CASTMWTGSGNTIYF. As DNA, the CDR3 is TGTGCCAGCACGATGTGGACAGGCTCTGGAAACACCATATATTTT.

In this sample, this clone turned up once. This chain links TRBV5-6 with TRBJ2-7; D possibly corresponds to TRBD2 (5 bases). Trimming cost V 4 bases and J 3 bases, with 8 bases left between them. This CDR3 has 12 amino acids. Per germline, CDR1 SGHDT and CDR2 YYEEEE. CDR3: CASSRTGYEQYF. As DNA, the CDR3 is TGTGCCAGCAGCAGGACTGGCTACGAGCAGTACTTC.